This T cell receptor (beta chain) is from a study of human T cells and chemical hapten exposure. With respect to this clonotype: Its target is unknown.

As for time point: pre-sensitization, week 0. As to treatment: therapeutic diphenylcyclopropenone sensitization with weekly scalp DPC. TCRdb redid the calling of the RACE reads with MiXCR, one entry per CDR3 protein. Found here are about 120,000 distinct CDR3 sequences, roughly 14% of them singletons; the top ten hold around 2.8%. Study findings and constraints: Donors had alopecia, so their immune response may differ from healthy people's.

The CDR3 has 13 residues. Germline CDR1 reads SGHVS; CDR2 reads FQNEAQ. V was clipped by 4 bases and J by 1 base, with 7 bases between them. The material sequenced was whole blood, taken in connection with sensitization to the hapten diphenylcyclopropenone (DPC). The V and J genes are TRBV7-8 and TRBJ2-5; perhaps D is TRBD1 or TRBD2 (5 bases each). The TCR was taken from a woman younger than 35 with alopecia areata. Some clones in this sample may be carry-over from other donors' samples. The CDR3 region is CASSSGTQETQYF. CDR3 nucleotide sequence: TGTGCCAGCAGCTCCGGGACCCAAGAGACCCAGTACTTC. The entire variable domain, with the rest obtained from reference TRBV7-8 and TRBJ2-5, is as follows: GAGVSQSPRYKVAKRGQDVALRCDPISGHVSLFWYQQALGQGPEFLTYFQNEAQLDKSGLPSDRFFAERPEGSVSTLKIQRTQQEDSAVYLCASSSGTQETQYFGPGTRLLVL.